The 4 T cell receptor beta chains below come from one sample, sequenced in a study of cytomegalovirus exposure and HLA in healthy donors. Clones were sequenced by immunoSEQ multiplex PCR, and TCRdb holds only the in-frame ones, with some missing. The sample shows 99,000 or so clones, more than 85% of them seen only once. The specimen was PBMCs. The source of these receptors is a woman aged 18-30 years in good health and CMV-seropositive.

The genes are TRBV9 and TRBJ2-5, with D perhaps TRBD1 (7 bases). CDR1 and CDR2 from the germline V gene are SGDLS and YYNGEE. Trimming cost V 0 bases and J 5 bases, with 17 bases left between them. This CDR3 is 16 amino acids long. The CDR3 nucleotides are TGTGCCAGCAGCGTAGCGGAGGGGGCCCGGTGGGAGACCCAGTACTTC. It codes for CASSVAEGARWETQYF.

Note on this clone: This CDR3 is also generated by other DNA sequences in the sample. This chain uses TRBV9 with TRBJ2-3; tentatively, D is TRBD1 (5 bases). The germline V and J ends were trimmed by 4 bases and 4 bases, with 13 bases remaining between them. In germline, CDR1 is SGDLS, CDR2 YYNGEE. The CDR3 has 14 amino acids. CDR3 region: CASSPTELPDTQYF. The DNA for the CDR3 is TGTGCCAGCAGCCCGACAGAACTTCCAGATACGCAGTATTTT.

This clone showed up many times. This sequence joins TRBV7-2 and TRBJ2-3; tentatively, D is TRBD2 (6 bases). Germline V gene data show CDR1 as SGHTA and CDR2 as FQGNSA. Trimming cost V 4 bases and J 5 bases, with 13 bases left between them. This CDR3 spans 14 amino acids. In DNA form, the CDR3 reads TGTGCCAGCAGCTCCCTCAGTAGCGGAGATACGCAGTATTTT. It yields the protein CASSSLSSGDTQYF.

This clone was found a few times. J is TRBJ1-2 and V is TRBV4-2; 8 bases are a match to TRBD1. Germline lookup yields CDR1 LGHNA and CDR2 YNFKEQ. V was clipped by 0 bases and J by 5 bases; unmatched bases: 2. CDR3 size: 14 residues. CDR3 amino acids: CASSQDRGRYGYTF. Written as DNA, the CDR3 is TGTGCCAGCAGCCAAGACAGGGGGCGGTATGGCTACACCTTC.